This TCR beta chain is drawn from a study of blood T cells in healthy people across ages. Next came a second PCR, run for about 7 to 11 cycles, which used a sample-barcoded 5' primer along with a J-beta primer mix. TCRdb redid the calling of the 5' RACE reads with MiXCR, one entry per CDR3 protein. The data show approximately 880,000 distinct CDR3 sequences, about 48% seen once. Germline V lookup: CDR1 MNHEY, CDR2 SMNVEV (reference sequence). This CDR3 comprises 13 residues. The V gene lost 5 bases and the J gene lost 2 bases, with 9 bases spanning the gap. The sample holds a few counts of this clonotype. As yet, its antigen is unknown. Regarding the study as a whole: Per million T cells, TCR beta diversity dropped about linearly as age rose. The study could not conclusively compare naive and antigen-experienced cells, given its unsorted PBMCs. Percentage of naive T cells showed a strong correlation with TCR beta diversity.

The clonotype originates from a man aged 25 to 40 in good health. The sample was blood. This chain links TRBV27 with TRBJ1-2, with a tentative D call TRBD1 (6 bases). CDR3: CASSHRENYGYTF. The CDR3 coding sequence is TGTGCCAGCAGTCACAGGGAGAACTATGGCTACACCTTC.